This TCR beta chain is drawn from a study of blood T cell repertoires in COVID-19. Overall study: PBMCs, B-cell-depleted T cells, or T cells provided the cDNA or gDNA that made up the material.

In germline, CDR1 is SGHVS, CDR2 FQNEAQ. Germline trimming cut 5 bases from V and 5 bases from J; bases unmatched to any gene: 8. This CDR3 comprises 14 residues. As processed by the authors: Reference gene primer amplification gave estimated nucleated cell counts. Sequenced by immunoSEQ multiplex PCR; TCRdb stores in-frame clones only, minus some. That table furnishes V, J and clone size, whereas the DNA furnished D and trimming. The sample includes over 150,000 clones, 60% to 85% of them seen just once. The TCR originated in a man in his 60s with acute or convalescent COVID-19. The sample was peripheral blood. The chain combines TRBV7-8 with TRBJ2-5; TRBD2 aligns across 7 bases. The DNA of the CDR3 is TGTGCCAGCAGCCCCAAGGTAGCGGGCGAGACCCAGTACTTC. The encoded protein is CASSPKVAGETQYF. The full variable domain, rest sourced from reference TRBV7-8 and TRBJ2-5, is GAGVSQSPRYKVAKRGQDVALRCDPISGHVSLFWYQQALGQGPEFLTYFQNEAQLDKSGLPSDRFFAERPEGSVSTLKIQRTQQEDSAVYLCASSPKVAGETQYFGPGTRLLVL.